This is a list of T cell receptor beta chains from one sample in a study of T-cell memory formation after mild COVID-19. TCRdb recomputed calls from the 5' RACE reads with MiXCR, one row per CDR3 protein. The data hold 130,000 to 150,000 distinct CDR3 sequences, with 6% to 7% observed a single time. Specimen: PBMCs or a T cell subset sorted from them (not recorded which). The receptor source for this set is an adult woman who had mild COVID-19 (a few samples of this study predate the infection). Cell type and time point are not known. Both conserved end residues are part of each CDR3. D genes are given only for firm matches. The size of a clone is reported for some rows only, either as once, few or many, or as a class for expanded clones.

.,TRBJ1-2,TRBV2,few,TGTGCCAGCAGTCCTAACACCGGGCCCCTAAAGTATGGCTACACCTTC,CASSPNTGPLKYGYTF
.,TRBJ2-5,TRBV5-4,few,TGTGCCAGCAGCTTCTTGGGACGGAACCAAGAGACCCAGTACTTC,CASSFLGRNQETQYF
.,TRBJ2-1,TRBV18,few,TGTGCCAGCTCACCCGGGGGGCCTCCGGTTCACAATGAGCAGTTCTTC,CASSPGGPPVHNEQFF
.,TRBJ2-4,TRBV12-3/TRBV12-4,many,TGTGCCAGCAGTTTCGCGGTTGTAAACATTCAGTACTTC,CASSFAVVNIQYF
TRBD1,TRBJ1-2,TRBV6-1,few,TGTGCCAGCAGTGAAACGACAGGGTATGGCTACACCTTC,CASSETTGYGYTF
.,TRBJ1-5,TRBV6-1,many,TGTGCCAGCAGAGGGACCCGACGTCAGGTTCTGACAGGCCAGCCCCAGCATTTT,CASRGTRRQVLTGQPQHF
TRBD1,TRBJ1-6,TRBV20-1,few,TGCAGTGCTCCTACAGGGGGCGATTATAATTCACCCCTCCACTTT,CSAPTGGDYNSPLHF
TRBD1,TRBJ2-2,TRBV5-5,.,TGTGCCAGCAGCTTGGCTGGGACAGGGGGCACCGGGGAGCTGTTTTTT,CASSLAGTGGTGELFF
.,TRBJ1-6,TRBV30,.,TGTGCCTGGAGTGTACCCGGGCAGGCCTTTAAGGGAGCCTATAATTCACCCCTCCACTTT,CAWSVPGQAFKGAYNSPLHF
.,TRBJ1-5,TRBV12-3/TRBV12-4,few,TGTGCCAGCACCCTCCGGGGCGGGCGCAATCAGCCCCAGCATTTT,CASTLRGGRNQPQHF
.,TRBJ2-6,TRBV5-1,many,TGCGCCAGCAGCTTGTCCGTGGTCTCTGGGGCCAACGTCCTGACTTTC,CASSLSVVSGANVLTF
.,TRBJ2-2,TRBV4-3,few,TGCGCCAGCAGCCAAGATCCCCCTACCGACACCGGGGAGCTGTTTTTT,CASSQDPPTDTGELFF
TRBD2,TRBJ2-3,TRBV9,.,TGTGCCAGCAGCGTAGCGAGTAGCGGGAGTGGAGCAGATACGCAGTATTTT,CASSVASSGSGADTQYF
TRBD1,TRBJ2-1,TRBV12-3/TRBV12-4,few,TGTGCCAGCAGTCTCCGACAGGGGAAATACAATGAGCAGTTCTTC,CASSLRQGKYNEQFF
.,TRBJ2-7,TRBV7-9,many,TGTGCCAGCAGCTTAGGTCAACAGAGCTACGAGCAGTACTTC,CASSLGQQSYEQYF
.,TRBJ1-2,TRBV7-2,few,TGTGCCAGCAGCTTCGGGCGGTGGGGTGAAAGCTATGGCTACACCTTC,CASSFGRWGESYGYTF
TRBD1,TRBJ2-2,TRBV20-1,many,TGCAGTGCTAGAAAGACAGGGGGATACGCGGAGCTGTTTTTT,CSARKTGGYAELFF
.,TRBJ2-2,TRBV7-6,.,TGTGCCAGCAGCCAAGGCTGGAGGGCGAACGGGGAGCTGTTTTTT,CASSQGWRANGELFF
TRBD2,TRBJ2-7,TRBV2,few,TGTGCCAGCACACTAGCGGGAGCGAGCTACGAGCAGTACTTC,CASTLAGASYEQYF
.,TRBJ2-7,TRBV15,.,TGTGCCACCAGCAGAGGAGAAGTCTTGACCTACGAGCAGTACTTC,CATSRGEVLTYEQYF
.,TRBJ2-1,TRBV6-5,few,TGTGCCAGCAGAAAACCGGTAGTACAGGGCAGGAATGAGCAGTTCTTC,CASRKPVVQGRNEQFF
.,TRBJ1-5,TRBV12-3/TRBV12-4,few,TGTGCCAGCAGTTTAGACGGGACTCTGGGGTACGGGCGGCCCCAGCATTTT,CASSLDGTLGYGRPQHF
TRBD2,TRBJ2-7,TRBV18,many,TGTGCCAGCTCCCCTAGCGGGAGGAGCTCCTACGAGCAGTACTTC,CASSPSGRSSYEQYF
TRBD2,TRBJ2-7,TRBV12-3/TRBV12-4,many,TGTGCCAGCAGTTCCGGGGGGAGGGTTCGCGAACGCGAGCAGTACTTC,CASSSGGRVREREQYF
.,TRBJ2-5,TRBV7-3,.,TGTGCCAGCAGCCTAGGCCCTCCCGGGGGGACCCAGTACTTC,CASSLGPPGGTQYF
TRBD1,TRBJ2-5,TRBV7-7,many,TGTGCTAGCAGCCCGACAGGGATCCAAGAGACCCAGTACTTC,CASSPTGIQETQYF
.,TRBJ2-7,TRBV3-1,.,TGTGCCAGCAGCCTATCCAGAGTATCCTCTCGGGAGCAGTACTTC,CASSLSRVSSREQYF
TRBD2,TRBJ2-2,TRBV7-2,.,TGTGCCAGCAGGAAAAATGGCGGGAGGGGGGCCGGGGAGCTGTTTTTT,CASRKNGGRGAGELFF
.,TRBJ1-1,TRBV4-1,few,TGCGCCAGCAGCCGAGGAGGGGCGACTGAAGCTTTCTTT,CASSRGGATEAFF
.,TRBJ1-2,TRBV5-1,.,TGCGCCAGCAGCTTGGATTGGGGGGCGGTCTATGGCTACACCTTC,CASSLDWGAVYGYTF
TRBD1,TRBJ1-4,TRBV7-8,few,TGTGCCAGCAGCCCCGGGACAGGGCGTTTTGATGAAAAACTGTTTTTT,CASSPGTGRFDEKLFF
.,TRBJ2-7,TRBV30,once,TGTGCCTGGAGTGCTAGCGCCTCCTACGAGCAGTACTTC,CAWSASASYEQYF
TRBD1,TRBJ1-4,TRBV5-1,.,TGCGCCAGCAGCTTGGCCGGGACAGGGGGTGAAAAACTGTTTTTT,CASSLAGTGGEKLFF
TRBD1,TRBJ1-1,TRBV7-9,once,TGTGCCAGCAGCTTAAAGCCCGGGACAGGTACCTACACTGAAGCTTTCTTT,CASSLKPGTGTYTEAFF
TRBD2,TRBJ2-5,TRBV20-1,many,TGCAGTGCTAGAGTTGGTTTCGTGGCGGGAGGGCCTATCGTGCGGACCCAGTACTTC,CSARVGFVAGGPIVRTQYF
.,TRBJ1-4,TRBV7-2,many,TGTGCCAGCAGTTATTACAGGGATGAAAAACTGTTTTTT,CASSYYRDEKLFF
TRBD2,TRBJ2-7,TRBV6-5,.,TGTGCCAGCAGTCCCAGGACTAGCAGCCGCTACGAGCAGTACTTC,CASSPRTSSRYEQYF
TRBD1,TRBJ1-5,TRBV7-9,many,TGTGCCAGCAGCTCACCGACAGGGACAGCCAGCAATCAGCCCCAGCATTTT,CASSSPTGTASNQPQHF
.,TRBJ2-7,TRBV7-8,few,TGTGCCAGCAGCTTAGGGGTAGGGACACGATCCTACGAGCAGTACTTC,CASSLGVGTRSYEQYF
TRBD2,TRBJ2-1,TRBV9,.,TGTGCCAGCAGCCCCTCCACGAATGGGTGGACTAGCGGCCGAGTCGATGAGCAGTTCTTC,CASSPSTNGWTSGRVDEQFF
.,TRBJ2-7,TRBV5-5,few,TGTGCCAGCAGCTGGGGGGGACAAGGCGAGCAGTACTTC,CASSWGGQGEQYF
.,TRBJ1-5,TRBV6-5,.,TGTGCCAGCAGTCCCCGTGGGGGGCGCAATCAGCCCCAGCATTTT,CASSPRGGRNQPQHF
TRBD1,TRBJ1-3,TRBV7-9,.,TGTGCCAGCAGCTCGGGACAGGGGGTAAACACCATATATTTT,CASSSGQGVNTIYF
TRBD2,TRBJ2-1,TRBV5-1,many,TGCGCCAGCAGCTTTCTAGCGGGGACTACTATCGGCAATGAGCAGTTCTTC,CASSFLAGTTIGNEQFF
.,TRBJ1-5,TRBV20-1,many,TGCAGTGCTACAAACGTACGGGGGCTCAATCAGCCCCAGCATTTT,CSATNVRGLNQPQHF
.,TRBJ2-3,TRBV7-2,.,TGTGCCAGCAGGGGGTCGGATACGCAGTATTTT,CASRGSDTQYF